The T cell receptor (beta chain) under discussion was sequenced for a study of T cell responses to AZD1222 COVID-19 vaccine. Of note for this clone: Its antigen is not identified.

Points from the study as a whole: Baseline testing showed seropositivity in only 6 or 7 AZD1222 recipients. Epitopes outside B.1.351 and B.1.1.7 mutated regions reportedly drew nearly half of spike TCRs. The donors showed a predominance of white British ancestry and of females, with possible underestimation of clonal diversity.

Profiling relied on immunoSEQ multiplex PCR, and the TCRdb table lists in-frame clones only, not all of them. The sample has more than 85,000 clones, 84% seen once; the top ten hold approximately 15%. Trimming removed 1 base from V and 1 base from J, with 7 bases in between. Per germline, CDR1 SGHVS and CDR2 FQNEAQ. The CDR3 runs to 14 residues. This chain joins TRBV7-8 and TRBJ1-1; D gene uncertain. The sequenced sample was peripheral blood, obtained on day 0 of AZD1222 vaccination. The source is an adult in good health. The chain's CDR3 is CASSLVGPNTEAFF. CDR3 in DNA: TGTGCCAGCAGCTTAGTCGGGCCGAACACTGAAGCTTTCTTT.